This TCR beta chain is from a study of identical twins. Whole-study results and caveats: Out-of-frame alpha sequences that twins shared showed excess low generation probability.

The trim removed 4 bases at V and 2 bases at J, leaving 4 bases unmatched. The CDR3 sequence is 16 residues long. CDR1 is MNHNS, CDR2 SASEGT, per germline. TCRdb called the 5' RACE reads again in MiXCR, with one record for every CDR3 protein. The sample lists roughly 630,000 distinct CDR3 sequences, less than 9% occurring once. This clonotype was counted ten times or more. Its antigen remains unknown. These same records also appear under a second study, on yellow fever vaccine responses in identical twins.

Material: PBMCs. This chain uses TRBV6-1 with TRBJ2-1; 11 bases map to TRBD2. This clonotype was obtained from a woman in her late teens or twenties in good health. CDR3 region: CASSVSLAGAYNEQFF. CDR3 sequence (DNA): TGTGCCAGCAGTGTATCACTAGCGGGAGCCTACAATGAGCAGTTCTTC.